Each of the 6 T cell receptor beta chains below was sequenced from the same sample in a study of T cell clones after liver transplantation. Clones were sequenced by immunoSEQ multiplex PCR, and TCRdb holds only the in-frame ones, with some missing. Of about 80,000 clones in the sample, 82% are singletons; the top ten hold approximately 0.47%. The source was CD4+ T cells from blood, collected 45 to 46 months after liver transplant. The receptors originated from a human patient who received a liver transplant. Certain T cells may be donor cells from the graft.

The chain couples TRBV7-2 to TRBJ1-5; no definite D call. Germline assignment: CDR1 SGHTA and CDR2 FQGNSA. V dropped 2 bases and J dropped 0 bases, with 11 bases sitting between them. There are 16 residues in the CDR3. The CDR3 DNA is TGTGCCAGCAGCTTATATGCAGGCCTTAGCAATCAGCCCCAGCATTTT. Amino acid sequence: CASSLYAGLSNQPQHF.

This clone showed up just a few times. V and J are TRBV5-1 and TRBJ2-7; maybe TRBD2 (5 bases). The CDR3 length is 15 residues. V shed 0 bases and J shed 1 base, with 11 bases lying between them. Germline assignment: CDR1 SGHRS and CDR2 YFSETQ. The CDR3 coding sequence is TGCGCCAGCAGCTTGGCCTTTGGGAGATCCTACGAGCAGTACTTC. This translates into CASSLAFGRSYEQYF. Full variable domain (rest looked up from reference TRBV5-1 and TRBJ2-7): KAGVTQTPRYLIKTRGQQVTLSCSPISGHRSVSWYQQTPGQGLQFLFEYFSETQRNKGNFPGRFSGRQFSNSRSEMNVSTLELGDSALYLCASSLAFGRSYEQYFGPGTRLTVT.

J is TRBJ2-2 and V is TRBV29-1, with TRBD1 matching over 9 bases. In germline, CDR1 is SQVTM, CDR2 ANQGSEA. V lost 7 bases to trimming and J lost 4 bases; unmatched junction nucleotides: 4. This CDR3 is 13 amino acids long. The CDR3 DNA reads as TGCAGCGCAGGACAGGGGCCCACCGGGGAGCTGTTTTTT. This codes for CSAGQGPTGELFF.

The chain is built from TRBV5-4 and TRBJ1-2, with a tentative D call TRBD1 (5 bases). Per the germline V gene, CDR1 is SGHNT and CDR2 is YYREEE (reference sequence). V lost 5 bases to trimming and J lost 7 bases, with 18 bases between them. The CDR3 runs 14 residues. CDR3 sequence reads: CASRLWGGLPGYTF. CDR3 nucleotides: TGTGCCAGCAGACTATGGGGGGGTTTACCTGGCTACACCTTC.

J is TRBJ1-1 and V is TRBV28, with TRBD1 matching over 9 bases. This CDR3 contains 15 residues. Germline V gene lookup returns CDR1 MDHEN and CDR2 SYDVKM. The junction had 9 bases not matched to a gene; V was cut back by 5 bases and J by 5 bases. The chain's CDR3 is CASSPPGQGRTEAFF. The CDR3 DNA reads TGTGCCAGCAGTCCCCCGGGACAGGGTCGGACTGAAGCTTTCTTT.

This clone was recorded once. This chain links TRBV28 with TRBJ2-4, with D possibly matching TRBD2 (6 bases). The ends were cut back, 3 bases at V and 1 base at J, with 10 bases in the middle. The CDR3 length is 15 residues. Germline CDR1 reads MDHEN; CDR2 reads SYDVKM. The CDR3: CASSLGTYAKNIQYF. CDR3 nucleotides: TGTGCCAGCAGTTTGGGGACTTACGCCAAAAACATTCAGTACTTC.